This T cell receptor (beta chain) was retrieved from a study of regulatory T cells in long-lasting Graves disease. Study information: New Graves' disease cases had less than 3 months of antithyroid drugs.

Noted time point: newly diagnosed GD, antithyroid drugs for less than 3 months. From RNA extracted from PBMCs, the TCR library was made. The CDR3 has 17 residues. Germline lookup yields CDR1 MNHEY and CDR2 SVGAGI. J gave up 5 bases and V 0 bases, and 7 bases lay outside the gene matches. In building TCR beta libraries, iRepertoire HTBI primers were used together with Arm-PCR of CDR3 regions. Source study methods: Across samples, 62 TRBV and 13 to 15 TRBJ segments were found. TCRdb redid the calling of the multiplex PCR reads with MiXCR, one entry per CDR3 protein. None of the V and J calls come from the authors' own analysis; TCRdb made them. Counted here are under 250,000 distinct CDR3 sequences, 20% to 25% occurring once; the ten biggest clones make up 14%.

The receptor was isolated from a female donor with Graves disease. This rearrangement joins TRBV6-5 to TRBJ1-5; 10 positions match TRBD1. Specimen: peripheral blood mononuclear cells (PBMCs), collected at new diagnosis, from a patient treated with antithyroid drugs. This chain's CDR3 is CASSYSMLGTGDQPQHF. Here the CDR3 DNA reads TGTGCCAGCAGTTACTCGATGTTAGGGACAGGGGATCAGCCCCAGCATTTT.